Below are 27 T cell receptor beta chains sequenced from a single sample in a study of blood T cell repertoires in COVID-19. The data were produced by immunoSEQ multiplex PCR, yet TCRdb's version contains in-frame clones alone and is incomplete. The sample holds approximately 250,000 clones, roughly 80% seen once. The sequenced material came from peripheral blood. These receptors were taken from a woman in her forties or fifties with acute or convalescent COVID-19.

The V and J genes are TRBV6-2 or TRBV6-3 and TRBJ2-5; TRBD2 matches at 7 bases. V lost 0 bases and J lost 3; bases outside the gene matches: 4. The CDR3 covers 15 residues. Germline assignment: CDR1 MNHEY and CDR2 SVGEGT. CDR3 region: CASSYSYSGEETQYF. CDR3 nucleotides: TGTGCCAGCAGTTACTCGTACAGCGGGGAAGAGACCCAGTACTTC.

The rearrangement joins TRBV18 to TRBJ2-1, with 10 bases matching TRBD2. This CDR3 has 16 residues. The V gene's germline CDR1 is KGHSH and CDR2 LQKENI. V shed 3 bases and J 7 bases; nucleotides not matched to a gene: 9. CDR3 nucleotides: TGTGCCAGCTCACCGGGCCTAGCGGGAGCCCGGAATGAGCAGTTCTTC. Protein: CASSPGLAGARNEQFF.

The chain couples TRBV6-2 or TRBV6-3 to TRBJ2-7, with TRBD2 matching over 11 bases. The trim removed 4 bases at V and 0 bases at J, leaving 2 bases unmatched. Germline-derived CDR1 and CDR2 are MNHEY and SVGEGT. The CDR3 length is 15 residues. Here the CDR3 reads CASSSGTSGSYEQYF. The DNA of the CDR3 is TGTGCCAGCAGTTCCGGGACTAGCGGCTCCTACGAGCAGTACTTC.

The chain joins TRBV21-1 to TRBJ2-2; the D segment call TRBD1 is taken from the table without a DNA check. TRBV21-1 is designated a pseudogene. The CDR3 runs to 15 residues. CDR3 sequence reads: CAREADRKIGGELFF. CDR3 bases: TGTGCCAGAGAAGCGGACAGGAAAATTGGCGGGGAGCTGTTTTTT.

CDR3: CAWSTGRWDSQETQYF. The CDR3 DNA sequence: TGTGCCTGGAGTACGGGCCGTTGGGACTCACAAGAGACCCAGTACTTC. The chain uses TRBV30 and TRBJ2-5; TRBD2 might be the D (6 bases). This CDR3 is 16 amino acids long. CDR1 GTSNPN and CDR2 SVGIG come from the germline V gene (reference sequence). The V gene lost 2 bases and the J gene lost 2 bases, with 18 bases spanning the gap.

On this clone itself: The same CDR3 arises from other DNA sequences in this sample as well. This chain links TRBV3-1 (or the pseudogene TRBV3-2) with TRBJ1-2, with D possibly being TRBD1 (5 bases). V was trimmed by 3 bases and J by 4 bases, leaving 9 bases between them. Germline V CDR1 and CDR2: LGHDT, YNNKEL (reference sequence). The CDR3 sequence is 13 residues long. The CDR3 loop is CASSQGDFYGYTF. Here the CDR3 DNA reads TGTGCCAGCAGCCAGGGGGACTTCTATGGCTACACCTTC.

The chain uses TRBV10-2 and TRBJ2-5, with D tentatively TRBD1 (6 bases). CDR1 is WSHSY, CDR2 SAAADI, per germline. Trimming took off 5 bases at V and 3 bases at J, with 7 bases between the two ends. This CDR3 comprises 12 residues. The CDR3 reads CASSYREETQYF. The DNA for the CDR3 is TGCGCCAGCAGTTACAGGGAAGAGACCCAGTACTTC.

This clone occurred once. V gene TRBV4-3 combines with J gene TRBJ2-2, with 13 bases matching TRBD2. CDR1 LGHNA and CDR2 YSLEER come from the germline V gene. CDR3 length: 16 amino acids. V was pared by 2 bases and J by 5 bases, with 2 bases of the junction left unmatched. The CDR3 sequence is CASSQRTSGGTGELFF. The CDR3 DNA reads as TGCGCCAGCAGCCAAAGGACTAGCGGGGGAACCGGGGAGCTGTTTTTT.

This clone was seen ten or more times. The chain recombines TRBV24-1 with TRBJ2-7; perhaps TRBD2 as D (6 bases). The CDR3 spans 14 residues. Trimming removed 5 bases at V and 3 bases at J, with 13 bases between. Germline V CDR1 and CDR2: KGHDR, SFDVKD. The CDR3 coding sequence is TGTGCCACCAGTGGTGGGGGAGGTCGCTACGAGCAGTACTTC. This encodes CATSGGGGRYEQYF.

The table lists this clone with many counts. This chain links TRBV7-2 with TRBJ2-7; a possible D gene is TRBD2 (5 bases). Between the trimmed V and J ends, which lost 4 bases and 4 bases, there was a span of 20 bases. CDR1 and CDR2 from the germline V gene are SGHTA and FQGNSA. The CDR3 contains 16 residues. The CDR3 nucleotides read TGTGCCAGCAGCTCCTTTGGGCTACGCGGGCGATACGAGCAGTACTTC. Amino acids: CASSSFGLRGRYEQYF. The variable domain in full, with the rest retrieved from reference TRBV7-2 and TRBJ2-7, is GAGVSQSPSNKVTEKGKDVELRCDPISGHTALYWYRQSLGQGLEFLIYFQGNSAPDKSGLPSDRFSAERTGGSVSTLTIQRTQQEDSAVYLCASSSFGLRGRYEQYFGPGTRLTVT.

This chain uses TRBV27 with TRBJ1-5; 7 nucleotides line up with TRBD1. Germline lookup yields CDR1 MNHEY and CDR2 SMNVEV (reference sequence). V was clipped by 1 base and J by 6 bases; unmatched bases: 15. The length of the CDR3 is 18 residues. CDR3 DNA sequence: TGTGCCAGCAGTTTATATGGAGGGCGACAGGGCTTGACTCAGCCCCAGCATTTT. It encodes CASSLYGGRQGLTQPQHF.

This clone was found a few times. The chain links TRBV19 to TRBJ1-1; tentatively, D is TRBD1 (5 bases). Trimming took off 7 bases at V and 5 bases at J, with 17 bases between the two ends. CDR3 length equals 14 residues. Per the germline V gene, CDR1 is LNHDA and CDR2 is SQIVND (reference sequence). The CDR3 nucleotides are TGTGCCAGTAACCCTGGGAGGGGAAGGACTGAAGCTTTCTTT. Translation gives CASNPGRGRTEAFF.

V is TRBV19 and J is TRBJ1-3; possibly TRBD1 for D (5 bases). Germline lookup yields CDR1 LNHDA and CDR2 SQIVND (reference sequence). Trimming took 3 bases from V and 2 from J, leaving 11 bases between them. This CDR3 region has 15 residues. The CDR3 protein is CASSIRGDAGNTIYF. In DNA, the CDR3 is TGTGCCAGTAGTATTCGGGGGGACGCTGGAAACACCATATATTTT.

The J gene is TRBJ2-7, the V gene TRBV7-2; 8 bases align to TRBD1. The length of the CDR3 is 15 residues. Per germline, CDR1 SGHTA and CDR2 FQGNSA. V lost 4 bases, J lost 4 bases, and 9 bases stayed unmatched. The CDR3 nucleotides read TGTGCCAGCAGCTCCCAGCCAGGGGGCAATTACGAGCAGTACTTC. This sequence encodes CASSSQPGGNYEQYF.

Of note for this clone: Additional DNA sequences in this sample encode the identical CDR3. CDR3 region: CASSLGTGAYEQYF. CDR3 nucleotides: TGTGCCAGCAGCCTAGGGACAGGGGCGTACGAGCAGTACTTC. The V and J genes are TRBV7-2 and TRBJ2-7; 10 bases are a match to TRBD1. With V trimmed by 5 bases and J by 4 bases, 5 bases remained unmatched. Germline CDR1 reads SGHTA; CDR2 reads FQGNSA. The CDR3 is 14 residues long.

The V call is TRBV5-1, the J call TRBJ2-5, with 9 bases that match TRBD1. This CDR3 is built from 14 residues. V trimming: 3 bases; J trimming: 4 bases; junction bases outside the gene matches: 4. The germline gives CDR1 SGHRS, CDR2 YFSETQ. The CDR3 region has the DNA TGCGCCAGCAGCTCCGGGACAGGGCCAGAGACCCAGTACTTC. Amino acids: CASSSGTGPETQYF.

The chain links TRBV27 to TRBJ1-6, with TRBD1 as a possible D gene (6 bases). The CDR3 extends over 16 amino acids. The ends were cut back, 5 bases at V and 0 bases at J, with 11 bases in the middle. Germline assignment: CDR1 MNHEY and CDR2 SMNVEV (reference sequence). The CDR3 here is CASSPGTSSYNSPLHF. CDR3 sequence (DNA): TGTGCCAGCAGTCCCGGGACAAGCTCCTATAATTCACCCCTCCACTTT.

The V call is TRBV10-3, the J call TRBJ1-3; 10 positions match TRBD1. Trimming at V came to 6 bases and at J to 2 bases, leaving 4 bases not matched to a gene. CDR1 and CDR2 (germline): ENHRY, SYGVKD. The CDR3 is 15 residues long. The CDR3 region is CAIRPGQGTGNTIYF. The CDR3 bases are TGTGCCATCAGACCGGGACAGGGGACTGGAAACACCATATATTTT.

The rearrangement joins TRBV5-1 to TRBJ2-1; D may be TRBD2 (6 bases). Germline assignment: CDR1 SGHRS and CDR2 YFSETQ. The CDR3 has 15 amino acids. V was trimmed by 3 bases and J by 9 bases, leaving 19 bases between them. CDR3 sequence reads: CASSSKPPSVVEQFF. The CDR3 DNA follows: TGCGCCAGCAGCTCCAAACCGCCTAGCGTGGTTGAGCAGTTCTTC.

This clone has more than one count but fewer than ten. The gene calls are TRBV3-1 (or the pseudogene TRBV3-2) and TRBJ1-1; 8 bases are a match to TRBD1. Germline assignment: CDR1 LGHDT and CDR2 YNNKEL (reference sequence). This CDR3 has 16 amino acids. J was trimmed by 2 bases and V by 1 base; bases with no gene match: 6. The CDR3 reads CASSQANRGANTEAFF. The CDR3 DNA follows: TGTGCCAGCAGCCAAGCGAACAGGGGGGCTAACACTGAAGCTTTCTTT.

The CDR3 region is CASSSGQPARDEQYF. The CDR3 region has the DNA TGTGCCAGCAGTTCCGGACAGCCGGCGAGGGACGAGCAGTACTTC. The chain has TRBV28 and TRBJ2-7, with a weak D call TRBD1 (6 bases). Germline CDR1 is MDHEN and CDR2 is SYDVKM. V was clipped by 4 bases and J by 5 bases, with 18 bases between them. The CDR3 spans 15 residues.

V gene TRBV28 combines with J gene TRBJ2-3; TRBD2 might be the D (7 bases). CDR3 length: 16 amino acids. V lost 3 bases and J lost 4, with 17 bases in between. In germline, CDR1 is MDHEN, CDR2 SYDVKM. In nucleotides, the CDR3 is TGTGCCAGCAGTTTCCCAGACGGAGGGGGGGCAGATACGCAGTATTTT. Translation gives CASSFPDGGGADTQYF.

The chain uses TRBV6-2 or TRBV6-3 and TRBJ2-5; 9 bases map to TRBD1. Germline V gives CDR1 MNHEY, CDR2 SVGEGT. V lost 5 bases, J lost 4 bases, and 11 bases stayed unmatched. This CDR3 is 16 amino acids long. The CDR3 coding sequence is TGTGCCAGCAGTAGGGCCGGGACAGGGATGCGAGAGACCCAGTACTTC. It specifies CASSRAGTGMRETQYF.

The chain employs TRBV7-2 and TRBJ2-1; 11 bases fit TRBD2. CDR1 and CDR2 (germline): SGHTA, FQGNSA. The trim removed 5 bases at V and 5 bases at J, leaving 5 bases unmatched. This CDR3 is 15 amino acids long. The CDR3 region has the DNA TGTGCCAGCAGCCTTGGACTAGCGGGCCACAATGAGCAGTTCTTC. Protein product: CASSLGLAGHNEQFF. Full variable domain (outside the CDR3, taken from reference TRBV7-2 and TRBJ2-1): GAGVSQSPSNKVTEKGKDVELRCDPISGHTALYWYRQSLGQGLEFLIYFQGNSAPDKSGLPSDRFSAERTGGSVSTLTIQRTQQEDSAVYLCASSLGLAGHNEQFFGPGTRLTVL.

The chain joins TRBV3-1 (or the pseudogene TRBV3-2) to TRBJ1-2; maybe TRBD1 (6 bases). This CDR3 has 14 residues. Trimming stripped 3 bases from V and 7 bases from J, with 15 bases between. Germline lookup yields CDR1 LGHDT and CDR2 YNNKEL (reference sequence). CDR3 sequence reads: CASSHQGIGIGYTF. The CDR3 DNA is TGTGCCAGCAGCCATCAGGGGATCGGAATTGGCTACACCTTC.

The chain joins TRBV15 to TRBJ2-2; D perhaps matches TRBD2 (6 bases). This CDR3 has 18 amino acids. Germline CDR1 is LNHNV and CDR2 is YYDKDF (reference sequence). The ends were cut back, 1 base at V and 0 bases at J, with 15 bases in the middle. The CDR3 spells CATSRVMRRGSNTGELFF. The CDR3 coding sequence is TGTGCCACCAGCAGAGTCATGAGGAGGGGATCGAACACCGGGGAGCTGTTTTTT. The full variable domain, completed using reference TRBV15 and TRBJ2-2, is DAMVIQNPRYQVTQFGKPVTLSCSQTLNHNVMYWYQQKSSQAPKLLFHYYDKDFNNEADTPDNFQSRRPNTSFCFLDIRSPGLGDTAMYLCATSRVMRRGSNTGELFFGEGSRLTVL.

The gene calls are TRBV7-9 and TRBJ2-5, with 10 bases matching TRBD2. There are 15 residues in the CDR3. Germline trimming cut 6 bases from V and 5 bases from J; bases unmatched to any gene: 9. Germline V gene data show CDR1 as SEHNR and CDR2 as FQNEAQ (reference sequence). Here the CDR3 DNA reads TGTGCCAGCAGTCCAACTAGCGGGGAATGGGAGACCCAGTACTTC. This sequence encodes CASSPTSGEWETQYF.